The clone carrying this T cell receptor beta chain appeared many times. Its cognate antigen is unknown. There were TCR beta CDR3 regions amplified from RNA transcripts. With the HTBI primer set, the TCR CDR3 went through a first round of RT-PCR. TCRdb independently ran MiXCR on the multiplex PCR reads; one entry per CDR3 protein. The data hold roughly 500,000 distinct CDR3 sequences, with 40% to 50% observed a single time. V was cut by 0 bases and J by 2 bases, with 9 bases left in between. The CDR3 has 14 residues. Germline V gene lookup returns CDR1 SGHRS and CDR2 YFSETQ. These data come from a study of T cells in Graves' hyperthyroidism and ophthalmopathy. Study-wide results and limits: In validation, the model predicted ophthalmopathy. These predictions came a median about 6.8 months before onset. Expanded thyroid clonotypes (above 0.001) were mostly also found in blood.

Uncontrolled infection, other autoimmune disease, pregnancy or lactation disqualified patients from enrolment. The sample consisted of peripheral blood or thyroid tissue (not recorded which). The sequence came from an adult woman with Graves' disease, either hyperthyroidism or ophthalmopathy (not recorded which). The chain has TRBV5-1 and TRBJ2-7, with D maybe TRBD1 (6 bases). CDR3: CASSLDRTAYEQYF. The CDR3 DNA follows: TGCGCCAGCAGCTTGGATCGGACAGCCTACGAGCAGTACTTC.